This T cell receptor (beta chain) comes out of a study of blood T cell repertoires in COVID-19 (TCRdb year 2020). Regarding the study in general: Samples covering the acute and convalescent phases of COVID-19 were provided by collaborators in the United States, Italy and Spain. The material from the prospective study consisted of cDNA or gDNA derived from T cells, B-cell-depleted T cells, or PBMCs. The dataset comprised deeply sampled blood TCRbeta repertoires from subjects exposed to, actively infected with, or recovered from COVID-19. The repertoires were released in a freely available public database meant as a resource for research on the immune response to SARS-CoV-2. The samples were drawn from two sources: the first 160 participants of the ongoing ImmuneRACE study, and fewer than 1,500 subjects contributed by 6 global collaborators. Sample metadata almost always included a de-identified subject ID, COVID-19 status, age in years and sex. HLA class I and class II types, where available, came from metadata supplied by the sample provider rather than from assay-based typing. The study at large found these results: Clinical and demographic metadata were provided uncurated, with the amount varying by source and participant.

TCRbeta CDR3 regions were amplified from genomic DNA using the immunoSEQ Assay, a bias-controlled multiplex PCR. The study's processing was this. Nucleated cell counts per sample were estimated from amplification of reference gene primers within the assay. Sequence reads were collapsed and filtered to measure the absolute abundance of every unique TCRbeta CDR3 rearrangement. For each sample, productive Simpson clonality was calculated as the square root of Simpson's diversity index over productive rearrangements. Here the immuneACCESS table is served through TCRdb, limited to in-frame sequences with V and J called. Missing clones are a known gap in these copies; in checked studies unresolved V genes cover under half, and the rest lacks a known reason. V and J calls and clone size are those listed in that table; D and trimming were worked out from the DNA. The sample data list about 160,000 clones, and 80% to 90% of these were observed just once. Roughly 3.3% of the sample comes from the top ten.

Collaborating institutions collected whole blood in K2EDTA tubes following their own protocols. For TCRbeta analysis, collaborators shipped samples as frozen whole blood, isolated PBMCs, or DNA extracted from either of those sample types. The sample holds one count of this clone. This receptor's antigen is unknown. Per-base qualities were not stored, and no clone one base away is much larger. V is reduced by 3 bases and J by 12 bases, leaving a spacing of 14 bases between them. CDR1 and CDR2, looked up from the germline V gene, are SGHAT and FQNNGV. The CDR3 holds 12 amino acids from the cysteine to the phenylalanine. The kept DNA is CDR3 alone, 36 bases in frame from the first base.

The TCR was taken from a man aged 70-80 years with acute or convalescent COVID-19. The source material was peripheral blood. The V and J genes are TRBV11-2 and TRBJ1-1; TRBD1 is possibly the D segment (5 matching bases). CDR3 region: CASSFNWGGSFF. The nucleotide sequence is TGTGCCAGCAGCTTCAATTGGGGGGGATCTTTCTTT.